This TCR beta chain is drawn from a study of blood T cell repertoires in COVID-19. Study-level background: Material from acute and convalescent COVID-19 was sourced from the United States, Italy and Spain. T cells, B-cell-depleted T cells, or PBMCs provided the cDNA or gDNA that served as material.

V shed 5 bases and J shed 2 bases, with 10 bases lying between them. The CDR3 length is 13 residues. Germline V gene data show CDR1 as SEHNR and CDR2 as FQNEAQ (reference sequence). Authors' methods: Scientists estimated how many nucleated cells there were by amplifying reference gene primers. Assay used: immunoSEQ multiplex PCR; TCRdb lists only in-frame clones, some missing. V and J calls and clone size come straight from that table; D and trimming were deduced from the DNA. The profile shows roughly 100,000 clones, 80% to 90% of them singletons. Input material: peripheral blood. The gene calls are TRBV7-9 and TRBJ2-7; TRBD1 might be the D (6 bases). This clonotype was obtained from a human donor in a cohort sampled during active COVID-19. The CDR3 loop is CASSIGQPYEQYF. For the CDR3, the DNA is TGTGCCAGCAGCATCGGACAGCCCTACGAGCAGTACTTC.